Listed below are T cell receptor beta chains from one sample, sequenced in a study of radiation and T cells in renal cell carcinoma. The data were produced by immunoSEQ multiplex PCR, yet TCRdb's version contains in-frame clones alone and is incomplete. The sample includes some 76,000 clones, about 80% of them seen just once. The sequences come from blood, collected from a patient whose treatment included radiotherapy and nephrectomy. These receptors came from a man aged 55 to 70 with renal cell carcinoma. CDR3s include the opening cysteine and the closing phenylalanine or tryptophan. The order of the fields is V gene, J gene, D gene, clone size, CDR3 protein, CDR3 DNA. A D gene is named only where the DNA matches it firmly. A clone size is listed for some rows: how often the clone was seen (once, few, many), or a class if it is expanded.

v_gene: TRBV7-8
j_gene: TRBJ1-1
d_gene: TRBD1
abundance: NA
CDR3aa: CASSVDRGQILNTEAFF
CDR3nt: TGTGCCAGCAGCGTAGACAGGGGCCAAATCCTGAACACTGAAGCTTTCTTT

v_gene: TRBV5-1
j_gene: TRBJ2-7
d_gene: NA
abundance: once
CDR3aa: CASRGGNLDEQYF
CDR3nt: TGCGCCAGCAGAGGAGGGAATCTGGACGAGCAGTACTTC

v_gene: TRBV4-3
j_gene: TRBJ2-7
d_gene: TRBD1
abundance: NA
CDR3aa: CASSQGDSAHYEQYF
CDR3nt: TGCGCCAGCAGCCAAGGGGACAGCGCACACTACGAGCAGTACTTC

v_gene: TRBV4-1
j_gene: TRBJ2-5
d_gene: NA
abundance: NA
CDR3aa: CASSQNPVKTQYF
CDR3nt: TGCGCCAGCAGCCAGAACCCCGTAAAGACCCAGTACTTC

v_gene: TRBV14
j_gene: TRBJ2-5
d_gene: NA
abundance: NA
CDR3aa: CASSRIVGGAYQETQYF
CDR3nt: TGTGCCAGCAGCCGCATCGTGGGGGGGGCCTACCAAGAGACCCAGTACTTC

v_gene: TRBV27
j_gene: TRBJ2-7
d_gene: TRBD2
abundance: NA
CDR3aa: CASSSPNSLAKGEQYF
CDR3nt: TGTGCCAGCAGTTCCCCTAACTCACTAGCGAAGGGCGAGCAGTACTTC

v_gene: TRBV5-1
j_gene: TRBJ2-1
d_gene: TRBD2
abundance: NA
CDR3aa: CASRVSSGSGSEQFF
CDR3nt: TGCGCCAGCAGGGTCTCTAGCGGGAGTGGTAGTGAGCAGTTCTTC

v_gene: TRBV5-4
j_gene: TRBJ2-2
d_gene: NA
abundance: NA
CDR3aa: CASSPQSNTGELFF
CDR3nt: TGTGCCAGCAGCCCTCAATCGAACACCGGGGAGCTGTTTTTT

v_gene: TRBV19
j_gene: TRBJ2-7
d_gene: TRBD2
abundance: few
CDR3aa: CASSVAGLSYEQYF
CDR3nt: TGTGCCAGTAGTGTAGCGGGTCTCTCCTACGAGCAGTACTTC

v_gene: TRBV19
j_gene: TRBJ2-6
d_gene: NA
abundance: NA
CDR3aa: CASSSSLPGANVLTF
CDR3nt: TGTGCCAGTAGTTCGTCGCTCCCTGGGGCCAACGTCCTGACTTTC

v_gene: TRBV28
j_gene: TRBJ1-2
d_gene: NA
abundance: NA
CDR3aa: CASSSSLYGYTF
CDR3nt: TGTGCCAGCAGTTCCTCACTCTATGGCTACACCTTC

v_gene: TRBV4-2
j_gene: TRBJ2-1
d_gene: NA
abundance: NA
CDR3aa: CASSQDPADSYNEQFF
CDR3nt: TGTGCCAGCAGCCAAGATCCAGCGGACTCCTACAATGAGCAGTTCTTC

v_gene: TRBV5-1
j_gene: TRBJ2-7
d_gene: NA
abundance: few
CDR3aa: CASTQSGVGEQYF
CDR3nt: TGCGCCAGCACCCAGTCGGGAGTCGGAGAGCAGTACTTC

v_gene: TRBV25-1
j_gene: TRBJ2-5
d_gene: TRBD2
abundance: few
CDR3aa: CASSEYTVAGGSETQYF
CDR3nt: TGTGCCAGCAGTGAATATACGGTGGCGGGGGGGAGTGAGACCCAGTACTTC

v_gene: TRBV5-1
j_gene: TRBJ2-3
d_gene: NA
abundance: NA
CDR3aa: CASSLDSGVSDTQYF
CDR3nt: TGCGCCAGCAGCTTGGATTCGGGGGTTTCAGATACGCAGTATTTT

v_gene: TRBV5-8
j_gene: TRBJ2-2
d_gene: TRBD2
abundance: NA
CDR3aa: CASSPGGGRVPGELFF
CDR3nt: TGTGCCAGCAGCCCGGGAGGCGGGAGAGTACCCGGGGAGCTGTTTTTT

v_gene: TRBV2
j_gene: TRBJ2-5
d_gene: NA
abundance: NA
CDR3aa: CASSVRAQETQYF
CDR3nt: TGTGCCAGCAGTGTCCGGGCGCAAGAGACCCAGTACTTC

v_gene: TRBV27
j_gene: TRBJ2-2
d_gene: NA
abundance: NA
CDR3aa: CASSYGWTGELFF
CDR3nt: TGTGCCAGCAGTTACGGTTGGACCGGGGAGCTGTTTTTT

v_gene: TRBV9
j_gene: TRBJ2-5
d_gene: NA
abundance: NA
CDR3aa: CASSPLIGDQETQYF
CDR3nt: TGTGCCAGCAGCCCTCTTATAGGGGACCAAGAGACCCAGTACTTC

v_gene: TRBV15
j_gene: TRBJ2-3
d_gene: NA
abundance: NA
CDR3aa: CATSRRLVFQGHTDTQYF
CDR3nt: TGTGCCACCAGCAGAAGACTAGTTTTCCAAGGGCACACAGATACGCAGTATTTT

v_gene: TRBV29-1
j_gene: TRBJ2-1
d_gene: TRBD1
abundance: NA
CDR3aa: CSAPGQGSYNEQFF
CDR3nt: TGCAGCGCGCCGGGACAGGGCTCCTACAATGAGCAGTTCTTC

v_gene: TRBV25-1
j_gene: TRBJ2-2
d_gene: NA
abundance: NA
CDR3aa: CASSGLFGGLNTGELFF
CDR3nt: TGTGCCAGCAGTGGCCTTTTTGGGGGTCTAAACACCGGGGAGCTGTTTTTT

v_gene: TRBV19
j_gene: TRBJ2-6
d_gene: NA
abundance: NA
CDR3aa: CASSIEGQGYPSGANVLTF
CDR3nt: TGTGCCAGTAGTATAGAAGGGCAGGGTTATCCCTCTGGGGCCAACGTCCTGACTTTC

v_gene: TRBV6-5
j_gene: TRBJ1-2
d_gene: NA
abundance: once
CDR3aa: CASSSTGGYTF
CDR3nt: TGTGCCAGCAGTTCCACAGGTGGCTACACCTTC

v_gene: TRBV9
j_gene: TRBJ2-6
d_gene: NA
abundance: NA
CDR3aa: CASSVDLQGGVAANVLTF
CDR3nt: TGTGCCAGCAGCGTAGACCTTCAAGGTGGGGTTGCGGCCAACGTCCTGACTTTC

v_gene: TRBV6-5
j_gene: TRBJ2-2
d_gene: TRBD2
abundance: NA
CDR3aa: CASSYTGTSGTGELFF
CDR3nt: TGTGCCAGCAGTTACACCGGGACTAGCGGCACCGGGGAGCTGTTTTTT

v_gene: TRBV11-3
j_gene: TRBJ2-5
d_gene: NA
abundance: few
CDR3aa: CASSQGLVQETQYF
CDR3nt: TGTGCCAGCAGCCAAGGACTCGTTCAAGAGACCCAGTACTTC

v_gene: TRBV20-1
j_gene: TRBJ2-1
d_gene: NA
abundance: NA
CDR3aa: CSARDRLEQFF
CDR3nt: TGCAGTGCTAGAGATCGTCTAGAGCAGTTCTTC

v_gene: TRBV4-2
j_gene: TRBJ1-1
d_gene: NA
abundance: many
CDR3aa: CASSQDRGGRAFF
CDR3nt: TGTGCCAGCAGCCAAGATCGGGGAGGGCGCGCTTTCTTT

v_gene: TRBV2
j_gene: TRBJ1-1
d_gene: TRBD1
abundance: NA
CDR3aa: CASALQGALIGGTEAFF
CDR3nt: TGTGCCAGCGCTTTACAGGGGGCGCTTATTGGGGGCACTGAAGCTTTCTTT

v_gene: TRBV5-6
j_gene: TRBJ2-3
d_gene: TRBD1
abundance: NA
CDR3aa: CASSYGQGLVEPTDTQYF
CDR3nt: TGTGCCAGCAGCTACGGACAGGGCCTGGTGGAGCCCACAGATACGCAGTATTTT

v_gene: TRBV6-5
j_gene: TRBJ1-4
d_gene: NA
abundance: few
CDR3aa: CASSYVGGREKLFF
CDR3nt: TGTGCCAGCAGTTACGTGGGTGGGCGTGAAAAACTGTTTTTT

v_gene: TRBV11-2
j_gene: TRBJ2-2
d_gene: NA
abundance: once
CDR3aa: CASSLVGGTGELFF
CDR3nt: TGTGCCAGCAGCTTAGTGGGGGGCACCGGGGAGCTGTTTTTT

v_gene: TRBV27
j_gene: TRBJ2-5
d_gene: NA
abundance: NA
CDR3aa: CASSSGGQQYF
CDR3nt: TGTGCCAGCAGTTCGGGGGGACAACAGTACTTC